This is a list of T cell receptor beta chains from one sample in a study of radiotherapy plus CTLA-4 blockade in lung cancer. The protocol was immunoSEQ multiplex PCR, while the TCRdb copy is restricted to in-frame clones and leaves out a portion. Among more than 35,000 clones listed, approximately 89% were seen once. This specimen consisted of peripheral blood, obtained from a patient treated with radiotherapy plus ipilimumab. All receptors come from a human donor with non-small cell lung cancer who had stable disease on radiotherapy plus ipilimumab. The CDR3 runs from the conserved cysteine through the conserved F or W.

V gene,CDR3 protein
TRBV6-1,CASSALTGAGELFF
TRBV15,CATSRVGGSGQETQYF
TRBV27,CASSLGGLAYLYF
TRBV5-6,CASSLNNFGIGYTF
TRBV28,CATYTASTEAFF
TRBV28,CASIGLTNTEAFF
TRBV15,CATSRDGLAGLEQYF
TRBV21-1,CASSNRILAAPSTDTQYF
TRBV18,CASSPTSGGGTQYF
TRBV9,CASSGLEGKNIQYF
TRBV5-4,CASSLVPASSGANVLTF
TRBV6-5,CASSYSQESYEQYF
TRBV5-4,CASSLNSGDSTDTQYF
TRBV18,CASSGTEKADTQYF
TRBV28,CASSLSSGRVYNEQFF
TRBV28,CASRLGTATDTQYF
TRBV29-1,CSGRGGTDTQYF
TRBV6-5,CASSSPGLAGYEQYF
TRBV11-2,CASNPGGRARETQYF
TRBV28,CASLYGQSFGYTF
TRBV29-1,CSVEGPIRGRGNEQFF